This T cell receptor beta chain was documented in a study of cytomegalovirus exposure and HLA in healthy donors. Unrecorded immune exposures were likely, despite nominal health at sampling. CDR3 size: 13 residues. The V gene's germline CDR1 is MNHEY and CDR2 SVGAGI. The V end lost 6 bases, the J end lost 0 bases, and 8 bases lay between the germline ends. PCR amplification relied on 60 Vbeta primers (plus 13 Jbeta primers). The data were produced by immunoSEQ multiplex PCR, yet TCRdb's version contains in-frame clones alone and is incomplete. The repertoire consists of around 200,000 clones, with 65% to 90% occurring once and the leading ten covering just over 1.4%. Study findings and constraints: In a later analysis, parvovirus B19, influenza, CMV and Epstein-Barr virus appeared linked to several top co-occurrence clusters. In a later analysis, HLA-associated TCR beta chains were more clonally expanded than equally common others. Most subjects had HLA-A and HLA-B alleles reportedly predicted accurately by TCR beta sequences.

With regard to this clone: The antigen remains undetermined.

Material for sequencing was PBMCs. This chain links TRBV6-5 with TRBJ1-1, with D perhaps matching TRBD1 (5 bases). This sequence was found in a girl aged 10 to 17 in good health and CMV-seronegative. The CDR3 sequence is CASRAGMNTEAFF. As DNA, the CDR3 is TGTGCCAGCAGGGCAGGGATGAACACTGAAGCTTTCTTT.